The source of this T cell receptor beta chain is a study of T cells in Graves' hyperthyroidism and ophthalmopathy. V was trimmed by 0 bases and J by 6 bases, leaving 6 bases between them. Germline loops: CDR1 MGHDK, CDR2 SYGVNS. This CDR3 is 12 amino acids long. This clonotype was detected many times. From RNA transcripts, TCR beta CDR3 regions were amplified. Initially, a first-round RT-PCR of the TCR CDR3 employed the HTBI primer set. TCRdb processed the multiplex PCR reads anew with MiXCR; each CDR3 protein has one entry. This repertoire shows hundreds of thousands of distinct CDR3 sequences, roughly 14% found once; its top ten account for 3.5% to 4.5%.

The rearrangement joins TRBV25-1 to TRBJ2-7; D gene ambiguous. The clonotype originates from a woman aged 40 to 55 with Graves' ophthalmopathy. The material sequenced was blood. The CDR3 is CASSEYGAEQYF. The CDR3 DNA is TGTGCCAGCAGTGAATATGGAGCCGAGCAGTACTTC.